The T cell receptor (beta chain) under discussion was sequenced for a study of metastatic and nonmetastatic thyroid tumors. Prior to thyroid surgery, none of the patients had received any treatment. TCRdb re-called the PCR reads through MiXCR. Among under 30,000 clones listed, around 20% were seen once. Trimming took 5 bases from V and 2 from J; bases not matched to a gene: 2. The germline V gene has CDR1 KGHSH and CDR2 LQKENI. This CDR3 spans 14 amino acids. The sample holds many counts of this clone. The V and J genes are TRBV18 and TRBJ1-5, with 8 bases that match TRBD1. The sample comprised blood. This sequence originates from a male donor with papillary thyroid cancer or a benign thyroid nodule (not recorded which). Some clones in this sample may be carry-over from other donors' samples. The CDR3 is CASSGTGRNQPQHF. The CDR3 DNA sequence: TGTGCCAGCTCAGGGACAGGCCGCAATCAGCCCCAGCATTTT.